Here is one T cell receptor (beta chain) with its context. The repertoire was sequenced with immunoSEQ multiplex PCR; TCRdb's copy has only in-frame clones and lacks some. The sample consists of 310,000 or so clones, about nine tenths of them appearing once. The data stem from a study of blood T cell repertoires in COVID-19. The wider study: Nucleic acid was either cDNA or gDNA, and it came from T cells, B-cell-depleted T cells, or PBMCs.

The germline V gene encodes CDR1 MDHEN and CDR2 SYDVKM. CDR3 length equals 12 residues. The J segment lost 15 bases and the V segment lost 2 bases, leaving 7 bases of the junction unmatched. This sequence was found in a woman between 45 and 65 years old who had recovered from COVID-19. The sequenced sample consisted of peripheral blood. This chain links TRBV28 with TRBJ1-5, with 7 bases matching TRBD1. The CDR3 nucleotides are TGTGCCAGCAGTTTAGTAACAGGGGCTCTGCATTTT. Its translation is CASSLVTGALHF.